This TCR beta chain was retrieved from a study of blood T cell repertoires in COVID-19. Looking at the study overall: Samples representing acute and convalescent COVID-19 were sourced from the United States, Italy and Spain. The cDNA or gDNA used as material had been derived from T cells, B-cell-depleted T cells, or PBMCs.

As originally analysed: Reference gene primer amplification yielded estimated nucleated cell counts. The method was immunoSEQ multiplex PCR; TCRdb's version includes in-frame clones alone and lacks a portion of them. V, J and clone size derive from that table, while D and trimming were established from the DNA sequence. The data hold about 73,000 clones, with roughly 80% observed a single time. Germline-derived CDR1 and CDR2 are SGHRS and YFSETQ. The CDR3 has 16 amino acids. Unmatched junction bases numbered 10, after V lost 4 bases and J lost 1 base. Sequenced: peripheral blood. This chain uses TRBV5-1 with TRBJ2-5; TRBD1 agrees at 7 bases. The clonotype originates from a man in his 60s with acute or convalescent COVID-19. This CDR3 is CASSRHETGTQETQYF. For the CDR3, the DNA is TGCGCCAGCAGCCGCCATGAGACAGGGACCCAAGAGACCCAGTACTTC.